These T cell receptor beta chains were read from a single sample in a study of Ad26.COV2.S vaccination and SARS-CoV-2 variants. Using immunoSEQ multiplex PCR, the repertoire was profiled, and TCRdb retains in-frame clones only, with some absent. The data hold about 350,000 clones, with about 88% observed a single time. The material sequenced was peripheral blood, taken in a trial of Ad26.COV2.S vaccine versus placebo. The source is a person between 18 and 59 years old who received the Ad26.COV2.S COVID-19 vaccine or a placebo. Each CDR3 is given with its conserved first and last residue. A D gene is named only where the DNA matches it firmly. Clone size appears in some rows only: once, few, many, or a class for an expanded clone.

TRBD1	-	TRBV5-5	TRBJ1-1	CASSFRQGIQYTEAFF	TGTGCCAGCAGCTTTAGACAGGGAATTCAGTACACTGAAGCTTTCTTT
-	-	TRBV7-9	TRBJ2-7	CASSPPRAYEQYF	TGTGCCAGCAGCCCCCCCCGCGCCTACGAGCAGTACTTC
-	-	TRBV27	TRBJ2-5	CASKALYGVQYF	TGTGCCAGCAAGGCCCTTTATGGGGTCCAGTACTTC
-	-	TRBV6-6	TRBJ2-2	CASSPGLTGELFF	TGTGCCAGCAGCCCGGGCCTCACCGGGGAGCTGTTTTTT
TRBD1	once	TRBV7-3	TRBJ1-1	CASSLGTGLNTEAFF	TGTGCCAGCAGCCTAGGGACAGGATTGAACACTGAAGCTTTCTTT
-	few	TRBV12-1	TRBJ2-1	CASSPRNNEQFF	TGTGCCAGCAGCCCGAGGAACAATGAGCAGTTCTTC
-	-	TRBV9	TRBJ2-3	CASSVVGSGTDTQYF	TGTGCCAGCAGCGTAGTGGGCTCTGGCACAGATACGCAGTATTTT
-	-	TRBV5-6	TRBJ2-5	CASSLVAGETQYF	TGTGCCAGCAGCTTGGTGGCGGGGGAGACCCAGTACTTC
-	-	TRBV7-8	TRBJ1-1	CASSKGEDMGYTEAFF	TGTGCCAGCAGTAAGGGGGAAGACATGGGCTATACTGAAGCTTTCTTT
-	-	TRBV7-3	TRBJ2-5	CASSRPKETQYF	TGTGCCAGCAGCCGACCCAAGGAGACCCAGTACTTC
TRBD2	once	TRBV11-2	TRBJ2-1	CASRSGLAGGDEQFF	TGTGCCAGCAGGTCAGGACTAGCGGGAGGGGATGAGCAGTTCTTC
TRBD1	-	TRBV27	TRBJ2-2	CASSFGQGAGELFF	TGTGCCAGCAGTTTTGGGCAGGGGGCCGGGGAGCTGTTTTTT
-	-	TRBV12-3/TRBV12-4	TRBJ1-1	CASSAARNTEAFF	TGTGCCAGCAGTGCTGCAAGGAACACTGAAGCTTTCTTT
-	-	TRBV28	TRBJ2-1	CASSQRFSSYNEQFF	TGTGCCAGCAGTCAACGGTTCAGCTCCTACAATGAGCAGTTCTTC
-	-	TRBV7-3	TRBJ1-1	CASGLGPRGTEAFF	TGTGCCAGCGGGCTTGGTCCGCGGGGCACTGAAGCTTTCTTT
-	-	TRBV4-1	TRBJ2-7	CASSSKMGRGSYEQYF	TGCGCCAGCAGCTCAAAGATGGGCAGGGGCTCCTACGAGCAGTACTTC